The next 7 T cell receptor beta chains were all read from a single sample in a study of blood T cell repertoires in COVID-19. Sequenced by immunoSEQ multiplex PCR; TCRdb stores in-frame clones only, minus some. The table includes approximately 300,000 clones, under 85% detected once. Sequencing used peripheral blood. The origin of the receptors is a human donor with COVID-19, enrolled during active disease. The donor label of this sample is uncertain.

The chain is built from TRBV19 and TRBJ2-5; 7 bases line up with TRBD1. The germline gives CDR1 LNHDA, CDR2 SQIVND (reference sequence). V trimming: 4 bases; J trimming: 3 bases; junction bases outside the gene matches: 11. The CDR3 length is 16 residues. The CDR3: CASSTRQGAREETQYF. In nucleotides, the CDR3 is TGTGCCAGTAGTACCAGACAGGGCGCTAGGGAAGAGACCCAGTACTTC.

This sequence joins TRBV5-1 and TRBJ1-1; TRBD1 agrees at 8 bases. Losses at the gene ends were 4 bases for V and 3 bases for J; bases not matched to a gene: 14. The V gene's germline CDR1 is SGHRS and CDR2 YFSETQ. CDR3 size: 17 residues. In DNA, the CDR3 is TGCGCCAGCAGCAATGCGAACAGGGGGATGAGGGACACTGAAGCTTTCTTT. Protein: CASSNANRGMRDTEAFF.

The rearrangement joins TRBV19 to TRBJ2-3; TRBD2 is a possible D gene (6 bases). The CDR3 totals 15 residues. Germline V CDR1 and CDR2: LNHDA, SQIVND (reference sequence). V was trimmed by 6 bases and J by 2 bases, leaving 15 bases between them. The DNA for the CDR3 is TGTGCCAGTAGGGCGGGATCTGGTTTCACAGATACGCAGTATTTT. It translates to CASRAGSGFTDTQYF.

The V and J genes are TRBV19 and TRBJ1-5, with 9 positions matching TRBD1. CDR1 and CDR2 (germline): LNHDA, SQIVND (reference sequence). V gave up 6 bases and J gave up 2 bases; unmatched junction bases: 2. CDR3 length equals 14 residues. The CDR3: CASRRTGGNQPQHF. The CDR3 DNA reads TGTGCCAGTAGGCGGACAGGGGGCAATCAGCCCCAGCATTTT.

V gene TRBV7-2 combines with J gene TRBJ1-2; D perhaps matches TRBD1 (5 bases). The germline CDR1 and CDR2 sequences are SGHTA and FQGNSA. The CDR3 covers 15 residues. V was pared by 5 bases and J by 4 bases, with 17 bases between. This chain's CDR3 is CASSNPGQGGYGYTF. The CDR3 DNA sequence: TGTGCCAGCAGCAATCCCGGCCAGGGAGGCTATGGCTACACCTTC.

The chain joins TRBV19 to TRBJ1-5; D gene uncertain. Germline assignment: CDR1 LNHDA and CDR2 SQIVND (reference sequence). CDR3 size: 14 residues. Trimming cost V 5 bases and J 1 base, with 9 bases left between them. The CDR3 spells CASSLRRSNQPQHF. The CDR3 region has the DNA TGTGCCAGTAGTTTAAGGCGGAGCAATCAGCCCCAGCATTTT. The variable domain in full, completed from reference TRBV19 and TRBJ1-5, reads DGGITQSPKYLFRKEGQNVTLSCEQNLNHDAMYWYRQDPGQGLRLIYYSQIVNDFQKGDIAEGYSVSREKKESFPLTVTSAQKNPTAFYLCASSLRRSNQPQHFGDGTRLSIL.

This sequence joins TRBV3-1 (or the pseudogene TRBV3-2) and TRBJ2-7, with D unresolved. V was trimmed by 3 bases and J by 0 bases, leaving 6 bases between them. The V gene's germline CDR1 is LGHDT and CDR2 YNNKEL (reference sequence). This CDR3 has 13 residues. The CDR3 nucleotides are TGTGCCAGCAGCCAGGGCGCCTCCTACGAGCAGTACTTC. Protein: CASSQGASYEQYF.